The 14 T cell receptor beta chains listed next were all sequenced from one sample in a study of post-analysis software for immune sequencing data. Regarding the study as a whole: In patients, TRBV5-6, TRBV5-1 and TRBV20-1 belonged to roughly 5 TRBV segments found more frequently than in controls.

Antigens for these TCRs are unknown. cDNA libraries for TCR beta contained unique molecular identifiers. TCRdb reprocessed the PCR reads with MiXCR, giving one entry per CDR3 protein. The sample shows some 690,000 distinct CDR3 sequences, less than 35% of them seen only once. The specimen sequenced was blood. The receptors derive from a girl under 18 with multiple sclerosis.

This clonotype was seen only a few times. The chain carries TRBV11-2 and TRBJ2-1; D perhaps matches TRBD1 (5 bases). Trimming took 0 bases from V and 2 from J, leaving 14 bases between them. CDR1 and CDR2 from the germline V gene are SGHAT and FQNNGV. The CDR3 is 17 amino acids. CDR3 protein: CASSLDPGRAPYNEQFF. The CDR3 region has the DNA TGTGCCAGCAGCTTAGATCCCGGCAGGGCCCCCTACAATGAGCAGTTCTTC.

The rearrangement links TRBV14 to TRBJ1-6; the D gene is possibly TRBD1 (5 bases). Germline V gives CDR1 SGHDN, CDR2 FVKESK. CDR3 length: 17 residues. V lost 4 bases, J lost 10 bases, and 23 bases lay in between. The CDR3 DNA reads as TGTGCCAGCAGCCCAACCCGTGGACGGCTAAAGGGGTCACCCCTCCACTTT. This codes for CASSPTRGRLKGSPLHF.

This clonotype was counted only a few times. The chain joins TRBV28 to TRBJ2-1; D might be TRBD1 or TRBD2, each matching 5 bases. V lost 8 bases and J 5 bases, leaving 13 bases between the germline ends. CDR1 and CDR2 (germline): MDHEN, SYDVKM. This CDR3 is 13 amino acids long. CDR3 sequence: CASFGAEDNEQFF. For the CDR3, the DNA is TGTGCCAGCTTCGGGGCAGAGGACAATGAGCAGTTCTTC.

The chain joins TRBV7-2 to TRBJ1-5; D might be TRBD1 (6 bases). The CDR3 sequence is 15 residues long. Germline V gene lookup returns CDR1 SGHTA and CDR2 FQGNSA. V dropped 6 bases and J dropped 5 bases, with 17 bases sitting between them. DNA for the CDR3: TGTGCCAGCAGTACACGGGACACCCCGTATCAGCCCCAGCATTTT. It encodes CASSTRDTPYQPQHF.

This clonotype has a handful of counts. The gene calls are TRBV15 and TRBJ1-4, with a possible D match to TRBD1 (5 bases). Trimming shortened V by 4 bases and J by 3 bases, and 9 bases separated the two germline ends. CDR1 and CDR2 from the germline V gene are LNHNV and YYDKDF (reference sequence). The CDR3 extends over 14 amino acids. CDR3: CATSTGTANEKLFF. CDR3 nucleotide sequence: TGTGCCACCAGCACCGGGACTGCTAATGAAAAACTGTTTTTT.

This clonotype was seen only a few times. V is TRBV21-1 and J is TRBJ2-7. TRBV21-1 is deemed a pseudogene. The CDR3 is 13 amino acids. CDR3 in DNA: TGTGCCAGCAGTGAGGACGGACCCTACGAGCAGTACTTC. It yields the protein CASSEDGPYEQYF.

The V call is TRBV10-3, the J call TRBJ2-6, with 7 bases lining up with TRBD1. The CDR3 is made up of 15 amino acids. The germline V gene has CDR1 ENHRY and CDR2 SYGVKD. The V segment lost 11 bases and the J segment 2 bases; nucleotides outside the gene matches: 9. This CDR3 is CAAYKGATGANVLTF. The CDR3 DNA reads as TGTGCCGCCTACAAGGGGGCTACTGGGGCCAACGTCCTGACTTTC.

V gene TRBV7-8 combines with J gene TRBJ2-3, with D possibly being TRBD2 (7 bases). V was pared by 5 bases and J by 5 bases, with 17 bases between. Germline V gene data show CDR1 as SGHVS and CDR2 as FQNEAQ. This CDR3 has 15 residues. The CDR3 DNA reads as TGTGCCAGCAGCCAGGCGGGGGCGGGGTTAGATACGCAGTATTTT. Amino acid sequence: CASSQAGAGLDTQYF.

This clonotype occurred a few times. CDR3 DNA sequence: TGCGCCAGCAGCCCCGATGCTAGCGGGGGCAATGAGCAGTTCTTC. Its protein is CASSPDASGGNEQFF. The J gene is TRBJ2-1, the V gene TRBV5-1; 10 bases align to TRBD2. V gave up 4 bases and J gave up 6 bases; unmatched junction bases: 7. Germline values: CDR1 SGHRS, CDR2 YFSETQ. The CDR3 totals 15 residues.

Turning to this clonotype: A junction boundary mismatches the germline segment, possibly from a read error. The gene calls are TRBV28 and TRBJ1-2; D might be TRBD1 (6 bases). The CDR3 extends over 14 amino acids. CDR1 is MDHEN, CDR2 SYDVKM, per germline. CDR3 protein: CASSLWGRNYGHTF. DNA of the CDR3: TGTGCCAGCAGTTTGTGGGGGCGCAACTATGGCCACACCTTC.

The V and J genes are TRBV18 and TRBJ2-1, with a possible D match to TRBD1 (6 bases). Germline CDR1 reads KGHSH; CDR2 reads LQKENI. V was cut by 6 bases and J by 6 bases, with 21 bases left in between. The CDR3 is 16 amino acids. CDR3 nucleotide sequence: TGTGCCAGCTCGCCCGACGGGACAAGGTCTGGCAATGAGCAGTTCTTC. This translates into CASSPDGTRSGNEQFF.

The V gene is TRBV24-1, the J gene TRBJ2-1, with 7 bases identical to TRBD2. CDR3 size: 17 residues. Looked up from germline, CDR1 is KGHDR and CDR2 is SFDVKD. V was clipped by 4 bases and J by 8 bases; unmatched bases: 16. CDR3: CATSDPSQGGVRDEQFF. Here the CDR3 DNA reads TGTGCCACCAGTGACCCTTCTCAGGGAGGGGTTAGGGATGAGCAGTTCTTC.

The chain links TRBV4-3 to TRBJ2-7, with D hard to call. The V gene lost 0 bases and the J gene lost 3 bases, with 9 bases spanning the gap. Germline loops: CDR1 LGHNA, CDR2 YSLEER. The CDR3 runs 14 residues. Here the CDR3 reads CASSQEVGFYEQYF. In DNA form, the CDR3 reads TGCGCCAGCAGCCAAGAGGTTGGGTTCTACGAGCAGTACTTC.

The chain couples TRBV7-6 to TRBJ1-3; D ambiguous. Germline V gene lookup returns CDR1 SGHVS and CDR2 FNYEAQ. V lost 5 bases, J lost 1 base, and 15 bases lay in between. This CDR3 is 16 amino acids long. CDR3 coding DNA: TGTGCCAGCAGCCAAGACCCTCCAACTTCTGGAAACACCATATATTTT. This translates into CASSQDPPTSGNTIYF. The variable domain in full, with the rest retrieved from reference TRBV7-6 and TRBJ1-3, is GAGVSQSPRYKVTKRGQDVALRCDPISGHVSLYWYRQALGQGPEFLTYFNYEAQQDKSGLPNDRFSAERPEGSISTLTIQRTEQRDSAMYRCASSQDPPTSGNTIYFGEGSWLTVV.